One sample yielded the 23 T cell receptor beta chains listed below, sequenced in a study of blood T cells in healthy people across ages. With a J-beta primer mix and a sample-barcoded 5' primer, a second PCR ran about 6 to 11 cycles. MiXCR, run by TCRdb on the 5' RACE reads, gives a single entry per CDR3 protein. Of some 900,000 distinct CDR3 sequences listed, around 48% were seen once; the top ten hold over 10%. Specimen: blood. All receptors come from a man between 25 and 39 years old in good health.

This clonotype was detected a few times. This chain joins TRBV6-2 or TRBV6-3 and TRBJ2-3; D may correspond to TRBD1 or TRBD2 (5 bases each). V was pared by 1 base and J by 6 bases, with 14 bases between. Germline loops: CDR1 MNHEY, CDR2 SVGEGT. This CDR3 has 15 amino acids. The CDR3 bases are TGTGCCAGCAGTTACTACGGGGCCCAGGGTGATACGCAGTATTTT. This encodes CASSYYGAQGDTQYF.

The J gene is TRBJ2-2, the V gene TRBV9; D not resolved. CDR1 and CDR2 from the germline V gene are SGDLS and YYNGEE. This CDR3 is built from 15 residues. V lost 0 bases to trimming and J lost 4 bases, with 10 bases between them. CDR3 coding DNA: TGTGCCAGCAGCGTAGATCGCACAAGCACCGGGGAGCTGTTTTTT. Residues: CASSVDRTSTGELFF.

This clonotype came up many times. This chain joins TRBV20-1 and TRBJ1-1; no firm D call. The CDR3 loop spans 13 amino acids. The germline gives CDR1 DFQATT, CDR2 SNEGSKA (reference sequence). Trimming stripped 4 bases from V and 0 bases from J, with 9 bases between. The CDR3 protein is CSAKNSLNTEAFF. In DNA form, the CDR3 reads TGCAGTGCTAAAAACAGTTTGAACACTGAAGCTTTCTTT.

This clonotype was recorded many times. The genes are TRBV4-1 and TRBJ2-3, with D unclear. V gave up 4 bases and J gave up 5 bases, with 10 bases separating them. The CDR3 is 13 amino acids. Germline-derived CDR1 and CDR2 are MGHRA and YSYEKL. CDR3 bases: TGCGCCAGCAGCCTGTCTGGTGGAGATACGCAGTATTTT. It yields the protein CASSLSGGDTQYF.

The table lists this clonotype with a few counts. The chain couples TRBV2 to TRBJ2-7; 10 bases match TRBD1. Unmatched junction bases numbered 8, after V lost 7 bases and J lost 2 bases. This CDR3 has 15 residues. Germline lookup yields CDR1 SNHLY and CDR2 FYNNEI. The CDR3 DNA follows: TGTGCCAGCAATTTCGGGACAGGGGTAGCCTACGAGCAGTACTTC. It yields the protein CASNFGTGVAYEQYF. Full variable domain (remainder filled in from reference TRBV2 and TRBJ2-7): EPEVTQTPSHQVTQMGQEVILRCVPISNHLYFYWYRQILGQKVEFLVSFYNNEISEKSEIFDDQFSVERPDGSNFTLKIRSTKLEDSAMYFCASNFGTGVAYEQYFGPGTRLTVT.

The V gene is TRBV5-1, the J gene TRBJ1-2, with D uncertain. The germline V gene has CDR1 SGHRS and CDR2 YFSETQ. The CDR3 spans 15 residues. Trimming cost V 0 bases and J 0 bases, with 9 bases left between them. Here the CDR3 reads CASSLAGATNYGYTF. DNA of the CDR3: TGCGCCAGCAGCTTGGCCGGAGCAACTAACTATGGCTACACCTTC.

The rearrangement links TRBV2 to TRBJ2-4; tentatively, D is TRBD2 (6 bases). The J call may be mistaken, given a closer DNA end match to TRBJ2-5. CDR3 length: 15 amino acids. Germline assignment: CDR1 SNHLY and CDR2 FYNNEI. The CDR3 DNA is TGTGCCAGCAGGCGGGACGGTCAGGGCCAAGAGACCCAGTACTTC. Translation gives CASRRDGQGQETQYF.

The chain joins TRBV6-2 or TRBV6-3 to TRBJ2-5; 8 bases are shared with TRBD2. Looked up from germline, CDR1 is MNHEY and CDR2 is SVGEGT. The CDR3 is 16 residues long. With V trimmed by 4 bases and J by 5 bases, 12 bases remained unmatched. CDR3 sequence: CASSFKSGGVAETQYF. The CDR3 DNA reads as TGTGCCAGCAGTTTCAAGAGCGGGGGAGTTGCGGAGACCCAGTACTTC.

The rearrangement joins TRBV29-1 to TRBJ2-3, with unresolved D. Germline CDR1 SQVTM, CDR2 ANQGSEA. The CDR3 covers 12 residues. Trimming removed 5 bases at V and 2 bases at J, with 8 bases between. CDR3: CSVSGDTDTQYF. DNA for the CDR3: TGCAGCGTTTCAGGCGACACAGATACGCAGTATTTT.

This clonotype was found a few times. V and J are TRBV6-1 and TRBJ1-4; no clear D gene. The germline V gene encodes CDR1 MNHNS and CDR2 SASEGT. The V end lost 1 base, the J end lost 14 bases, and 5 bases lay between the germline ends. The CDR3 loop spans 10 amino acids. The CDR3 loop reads CASSEEGLFF. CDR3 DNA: TGTGCCAGCAGTGAAGAAGGGCTGTTTTTT.

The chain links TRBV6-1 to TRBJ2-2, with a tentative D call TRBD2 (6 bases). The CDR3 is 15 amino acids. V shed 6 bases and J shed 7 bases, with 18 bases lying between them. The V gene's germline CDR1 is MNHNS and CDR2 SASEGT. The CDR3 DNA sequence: TGTGCCAGCAGCGGCGGAGGGCTCGGCGACGGGGAGCTGTTTTTT. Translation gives CASSGGGLGDGELFF.

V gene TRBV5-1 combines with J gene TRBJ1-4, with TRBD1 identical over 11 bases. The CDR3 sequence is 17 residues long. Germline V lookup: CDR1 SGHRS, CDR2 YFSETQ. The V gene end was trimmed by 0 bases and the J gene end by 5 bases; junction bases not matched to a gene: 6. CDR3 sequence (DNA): TGCGCCAGCAGCTTGGTGAGGACAGGGGGCGCAAATGAAAAACTGTTTTTT. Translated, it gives CASSLVRTGGANEKLFF.

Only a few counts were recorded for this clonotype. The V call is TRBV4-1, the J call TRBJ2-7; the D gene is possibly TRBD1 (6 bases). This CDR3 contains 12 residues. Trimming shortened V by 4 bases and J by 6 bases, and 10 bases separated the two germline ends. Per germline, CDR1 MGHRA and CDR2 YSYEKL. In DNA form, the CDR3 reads TGCGCCAGCAGCCCAACAGGGACCGAGCAGTACTTC. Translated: CASSPTGTEQYF.

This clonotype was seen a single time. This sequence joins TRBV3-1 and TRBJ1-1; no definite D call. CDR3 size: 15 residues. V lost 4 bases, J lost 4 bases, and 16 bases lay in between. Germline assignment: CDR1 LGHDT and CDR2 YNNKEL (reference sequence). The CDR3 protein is CASSRTHFGGTEAFF. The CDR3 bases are TGTGCCAGCAGCCGAACTCACTTTGGCGGCACTGAAGCTTTCTTT.

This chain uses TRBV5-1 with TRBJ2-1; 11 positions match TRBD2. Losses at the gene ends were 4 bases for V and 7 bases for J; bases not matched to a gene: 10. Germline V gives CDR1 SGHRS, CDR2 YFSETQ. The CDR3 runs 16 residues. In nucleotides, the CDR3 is TGCGCCAGCAGCCTGGTCCTAGCGGGGGGCGCTAATGAGCAGTTCTTC. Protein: CASSLVLAGGANEQFF.

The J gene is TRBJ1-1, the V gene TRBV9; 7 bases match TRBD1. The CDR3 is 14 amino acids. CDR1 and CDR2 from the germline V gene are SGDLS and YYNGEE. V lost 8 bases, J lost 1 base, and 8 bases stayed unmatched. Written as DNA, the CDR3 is TGTGCCAGTCAGGGGGAGACCGGGAACACTGAAGCTTTCTTT. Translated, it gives CASQGETGNTEAFF.

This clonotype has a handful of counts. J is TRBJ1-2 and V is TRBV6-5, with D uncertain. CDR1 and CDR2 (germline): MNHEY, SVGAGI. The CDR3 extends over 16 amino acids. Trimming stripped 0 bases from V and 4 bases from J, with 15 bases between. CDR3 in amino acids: CASSYSIGALFYGYTF. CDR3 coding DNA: TGTGCCAGCAGTTACTCGATTGGAGCCCTGTTCTATGGCTACACCTTC.

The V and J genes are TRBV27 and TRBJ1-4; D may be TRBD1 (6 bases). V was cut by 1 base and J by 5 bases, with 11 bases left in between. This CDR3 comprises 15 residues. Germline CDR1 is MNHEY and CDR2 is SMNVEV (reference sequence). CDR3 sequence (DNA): TGTGCCAGCAGTTTATTGCGGGGGCGGAATGAAAAACTGTTTTTT. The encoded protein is CASSLLRGRNEKLFF.

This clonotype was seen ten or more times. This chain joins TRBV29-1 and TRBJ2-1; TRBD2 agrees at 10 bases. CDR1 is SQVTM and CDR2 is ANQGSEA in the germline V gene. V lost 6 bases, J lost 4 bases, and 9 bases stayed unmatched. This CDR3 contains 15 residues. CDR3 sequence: CSVFPPSGGYNEQFF. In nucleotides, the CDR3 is TGCAGCGTCTTTCCACCTAGCGGGGGTTACAATGAGCAGTTCTTC.

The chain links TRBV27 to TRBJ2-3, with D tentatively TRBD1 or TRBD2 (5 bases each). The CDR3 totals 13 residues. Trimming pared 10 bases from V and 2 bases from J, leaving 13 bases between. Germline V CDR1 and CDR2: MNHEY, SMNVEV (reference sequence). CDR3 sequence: CATRDGNTDTQYF. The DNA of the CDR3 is TGTGCCACCCGGGACGGTAACACAGATACGCAGTATTTT.

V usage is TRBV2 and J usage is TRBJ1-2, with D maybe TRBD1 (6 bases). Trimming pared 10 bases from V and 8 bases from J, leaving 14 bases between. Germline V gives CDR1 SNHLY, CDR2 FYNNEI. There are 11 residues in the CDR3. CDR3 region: CAIRQAGGYTF. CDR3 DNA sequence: TGTGCCATTAGACAGGCGGGCGGCTACACCTTC.

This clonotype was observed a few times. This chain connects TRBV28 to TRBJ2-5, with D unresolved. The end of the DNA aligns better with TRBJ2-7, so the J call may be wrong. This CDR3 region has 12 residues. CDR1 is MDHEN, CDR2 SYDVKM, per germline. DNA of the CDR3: TGTGCCAGCAGTTTATTAGTGGGCGAGCAGTACTTC. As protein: CASSLLVGEQYF.

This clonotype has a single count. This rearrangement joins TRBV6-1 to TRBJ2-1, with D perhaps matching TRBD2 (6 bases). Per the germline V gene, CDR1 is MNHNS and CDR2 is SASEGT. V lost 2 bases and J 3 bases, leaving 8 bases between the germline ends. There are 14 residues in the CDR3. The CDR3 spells CASSETTSYNEQFF. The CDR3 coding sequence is TGTGCCAGCAGTGAAACGACTAGCTACAATGAGCAGTTCTTC.